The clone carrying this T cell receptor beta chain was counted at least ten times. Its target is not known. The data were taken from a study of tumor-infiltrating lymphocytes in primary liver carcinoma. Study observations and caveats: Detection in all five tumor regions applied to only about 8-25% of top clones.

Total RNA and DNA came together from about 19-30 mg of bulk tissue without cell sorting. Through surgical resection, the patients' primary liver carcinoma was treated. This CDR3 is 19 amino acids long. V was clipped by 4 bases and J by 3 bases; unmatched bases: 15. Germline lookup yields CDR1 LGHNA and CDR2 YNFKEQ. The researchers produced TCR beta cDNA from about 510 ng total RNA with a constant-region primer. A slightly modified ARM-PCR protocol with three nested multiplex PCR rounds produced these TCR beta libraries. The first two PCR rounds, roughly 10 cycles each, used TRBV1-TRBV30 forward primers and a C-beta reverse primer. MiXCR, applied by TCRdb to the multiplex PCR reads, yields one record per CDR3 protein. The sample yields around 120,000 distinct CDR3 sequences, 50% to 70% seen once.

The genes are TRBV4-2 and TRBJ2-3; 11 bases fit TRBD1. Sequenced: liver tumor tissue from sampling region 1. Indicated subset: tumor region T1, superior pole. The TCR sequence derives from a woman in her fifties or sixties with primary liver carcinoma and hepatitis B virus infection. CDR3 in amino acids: CASSLRILRTGGATDTQYF. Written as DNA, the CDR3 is TGTGCCAGCAGCCTAAGAATTCTCAGGACAGGGGGCGCGACAGATACGCAGTATTTT.